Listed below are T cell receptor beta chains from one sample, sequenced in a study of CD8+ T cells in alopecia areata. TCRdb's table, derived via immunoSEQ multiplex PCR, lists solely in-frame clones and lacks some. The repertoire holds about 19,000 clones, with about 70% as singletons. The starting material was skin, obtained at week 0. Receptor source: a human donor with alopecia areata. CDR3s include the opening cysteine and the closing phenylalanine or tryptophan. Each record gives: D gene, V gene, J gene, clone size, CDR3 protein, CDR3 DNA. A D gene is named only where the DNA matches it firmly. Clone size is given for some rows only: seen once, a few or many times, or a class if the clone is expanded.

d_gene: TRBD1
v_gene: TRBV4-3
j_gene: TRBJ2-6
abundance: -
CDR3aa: CASSLQGPSSGANVLTF
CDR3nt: TGCGCCAGCAGTCTACAGGGGCCTAGCTCTGGGGCCAACGTCCTGACTTTC

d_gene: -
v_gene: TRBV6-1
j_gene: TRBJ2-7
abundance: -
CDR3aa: CASREQVKQYF
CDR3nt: TGTGCCAGCAGGGAACAGGTCAAGCAGTACTTC

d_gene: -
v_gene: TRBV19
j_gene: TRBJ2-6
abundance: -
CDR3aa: CASSIGGSGANVLTF
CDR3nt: TGTGCCAGTAGTATCGGTGGCTCTGGGGCCAACGTCCTGACTTTC

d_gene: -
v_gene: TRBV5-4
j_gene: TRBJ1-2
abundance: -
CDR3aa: CASSLAGADRIYGYTF
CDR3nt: TGTGCCAGCAGCTTGGCGGGAGCCGACAGGATCTATGGCTACACCTTC

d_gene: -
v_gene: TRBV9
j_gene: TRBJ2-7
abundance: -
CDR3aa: CASSPTRDTLYEQYF
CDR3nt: TGTGCCAGCAGCCCCACCAGGGACACCCTTTACGAGCAGTACTTC

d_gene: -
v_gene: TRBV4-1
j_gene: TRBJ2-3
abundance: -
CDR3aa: CASSQTRHGSDTQYF
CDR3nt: TGCGCCAGCAGCCAAACCCGACATGGTTCAGATACGCAGTATTTT

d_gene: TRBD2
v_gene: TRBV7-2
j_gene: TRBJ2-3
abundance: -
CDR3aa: CASSPAGRGATDTQYF
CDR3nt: TGTGCCAGCAGCCCAGCGGGGAGGGGAGCGACAGATACGCAGTATTTT

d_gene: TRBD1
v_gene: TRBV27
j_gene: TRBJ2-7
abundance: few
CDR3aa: CASSLEGQGVEYF
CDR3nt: TGTGCCAGCAGTTTAGAGGGACAGGGAGTGGAGTACTTC

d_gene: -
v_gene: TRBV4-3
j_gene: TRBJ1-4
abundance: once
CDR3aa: CASSQEGDMAEKLFF
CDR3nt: TGCGCCAGCAGCCAAGAAGGGGACATGGCTGAAAAACTGTTTTTT

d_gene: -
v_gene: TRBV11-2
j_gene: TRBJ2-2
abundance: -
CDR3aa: CASSFGGGGTGELFF
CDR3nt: TGTGCCAGCAGCTTTGGAGGAGGAGGCACCGGGGAGCTGTTTTTT

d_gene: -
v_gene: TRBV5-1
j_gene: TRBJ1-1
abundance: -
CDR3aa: CASGQQVNTEAFF
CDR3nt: TGCGCCAGCGGACAACAAGTGAACACTGAAGCTTTCTTT

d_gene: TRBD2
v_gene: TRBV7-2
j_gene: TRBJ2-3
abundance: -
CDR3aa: CASSLRGSGGATDTQYF
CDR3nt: TGTGCCAGCAGCTTAAGAGGTAGCGGGGGGGCTACAGATACGCAGTATTTT

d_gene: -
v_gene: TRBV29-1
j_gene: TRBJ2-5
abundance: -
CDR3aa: CSVIMGARQETQYF
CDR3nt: TGCAGCGTAATTATGGGGGCCAGGCAAGAGACCCAGTACTTC

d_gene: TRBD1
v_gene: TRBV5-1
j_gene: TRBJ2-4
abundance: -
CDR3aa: CASSTGGIAKNIQYF
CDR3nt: TGCGCCAGCAGTACAGGGGGAATAGCCAAAAACATTCAGTACTTC

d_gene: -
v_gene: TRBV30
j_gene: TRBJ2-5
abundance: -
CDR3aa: CAWRRPRVQETQYF
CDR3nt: TGTGCCTGGAGACGTCCGAGGGTCCAAGAGACCCAGTACTTC

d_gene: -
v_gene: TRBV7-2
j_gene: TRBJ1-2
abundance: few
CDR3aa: CASSSGEFTGYTF
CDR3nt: TGTGCCAGCAGCTCCGGTGAATTTACTGGCTACACCTTC

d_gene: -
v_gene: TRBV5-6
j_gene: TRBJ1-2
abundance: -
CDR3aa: CASSLASGTLNYGYTF
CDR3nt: TGTGCCAGCAGCTTGGCCTCGGGGACCCTTAACTATGGCTACACCTTC

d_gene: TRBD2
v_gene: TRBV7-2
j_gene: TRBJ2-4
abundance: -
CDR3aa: CASSLAGTSALGLAKNIQYF
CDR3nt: TGTGCCAGCAGCTTAGCGGGGACTAGTGCTCTCGGTTTAGCCAAAAACATTCAGTACTTC

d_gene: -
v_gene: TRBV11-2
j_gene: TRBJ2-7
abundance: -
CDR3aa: CASSYHENYEQYF
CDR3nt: TGTGCCAGCAGCTACCACGAAAACTACGAGCAGTACTTC

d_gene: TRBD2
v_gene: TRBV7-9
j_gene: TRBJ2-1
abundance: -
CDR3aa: CASSLAPGLAWGYNEQFF
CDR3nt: TGTGCCAGCAGCTTAGCTCCGGGACTAGCCTGGGGATACAATGAGCAGTTCTTC

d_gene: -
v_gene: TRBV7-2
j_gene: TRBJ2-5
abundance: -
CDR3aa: CASSLSGSRETQYF
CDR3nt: TGTGCCAGCAGCCTCAGTGGCAGCCGGGAGACCCAGTACTTC

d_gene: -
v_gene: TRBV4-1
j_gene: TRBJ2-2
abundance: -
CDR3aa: CASSQGVGWSTGELFF
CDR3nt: TGCGCCAGCAGCCAAGGAGTGGGGTGGAGCACCGGGGAGCTGTTTTTT

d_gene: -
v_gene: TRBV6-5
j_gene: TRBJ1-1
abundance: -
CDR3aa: CASRGGNTEAFF
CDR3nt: TGTGCCAGCAGAGGAGGTAACACTGAAGCTTTCTTT

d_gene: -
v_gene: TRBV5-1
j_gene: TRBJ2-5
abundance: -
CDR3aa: CASSRGAGQETQYF
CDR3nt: TGCGCCAGCAGCCGCGGGGCGGGGCAAGAGACCCAGTACTTC

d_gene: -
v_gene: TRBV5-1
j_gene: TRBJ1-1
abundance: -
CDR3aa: CASSLGGGPTEAFF
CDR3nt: TGCGCCAGCAGCTTGGGAGGGGGGCCCACTGAAGCTTTCTTT

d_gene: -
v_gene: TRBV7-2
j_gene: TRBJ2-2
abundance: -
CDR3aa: CASSSPPLGPLFF
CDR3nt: TGTGCCAGCAGCTCCCCCCCATTAGGTCCGCTGTTTTTT

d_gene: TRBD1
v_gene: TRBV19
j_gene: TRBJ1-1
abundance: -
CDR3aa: CASSIPWTGGNTEAFF
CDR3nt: TGTGCCAGTAGTATCCCTTGGACAGGGGGCAACACTGAAGCTTTCTTT

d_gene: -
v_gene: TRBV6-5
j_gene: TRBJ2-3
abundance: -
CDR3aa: CASRVKTSTDTQYF
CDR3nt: TGTGCCAGCAGGGTGAAAACTAGCACAGATACGCAGTATTTT

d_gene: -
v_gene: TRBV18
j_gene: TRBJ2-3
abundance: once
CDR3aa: CASSPNGGRTDTQYF
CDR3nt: TGTGCCAGCTCACCCAACGGGGGGCGCACAGATACGCAGTATTTT

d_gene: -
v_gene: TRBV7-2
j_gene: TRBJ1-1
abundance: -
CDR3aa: CASASGANTEAFF
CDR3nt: TGTGCCAGCGCCTCGGGGGCGAACACTGAAGCTTTCTTT

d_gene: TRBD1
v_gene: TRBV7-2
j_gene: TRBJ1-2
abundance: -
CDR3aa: CASSFSNRGFGYTF
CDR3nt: TGTGCCAGCAGCTTTAGCAACAGGGGGTTTGGCTACACCTTC

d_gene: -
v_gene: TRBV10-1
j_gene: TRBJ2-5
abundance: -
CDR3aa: CASSGSLAGGQETQYF
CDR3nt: TGCGCCAGCAGTGGGTCCCTAGCTGGGGGACAAGAGACCCAGTACTTC

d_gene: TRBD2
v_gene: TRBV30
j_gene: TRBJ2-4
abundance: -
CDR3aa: CAWTGGRGGKNIQYF
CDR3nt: TGTGCCTGGACGGGGGGACGGGGGGGCAAAAACATTCAGTACTTC

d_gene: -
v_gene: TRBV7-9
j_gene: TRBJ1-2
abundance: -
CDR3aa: CASSSLGFDYGYTF
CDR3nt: TGTGCCAGCAGCTCACTGGGGTTTGACTATGGCTACACCTTC

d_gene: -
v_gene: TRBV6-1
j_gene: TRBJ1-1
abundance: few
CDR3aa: CASSIWTGDTEAFF
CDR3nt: TGTGCCAGCAGTATCTGGACCGGGGACACTGAAGCTTTCTTT

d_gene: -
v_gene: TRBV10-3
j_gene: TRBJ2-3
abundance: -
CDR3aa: CAISESGTGVSDTQYF
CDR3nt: TGTGCCATCAGTGAGTCAGGGACCGGGGTGTCAGATACGCAGTATTTT

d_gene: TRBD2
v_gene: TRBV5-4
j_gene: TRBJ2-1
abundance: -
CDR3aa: CASSTWTSDEQFF
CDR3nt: TGTGCCAGCAGCACGTGGACTAGCGATGAGCAGTTCTTC

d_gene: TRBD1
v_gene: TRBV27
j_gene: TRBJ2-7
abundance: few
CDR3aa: CASSTVGTGDHEQYF
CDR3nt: TGTGCCAGCAGCACCGTAGGGACAGGGGACCACGAGCAGTACTTC

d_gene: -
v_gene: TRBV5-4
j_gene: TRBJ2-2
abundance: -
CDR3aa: CASSIMGRDGELFF
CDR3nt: TGTGCCAGTTCAATTATGGGGCGGGACGGGGAGCTGTTTTTT

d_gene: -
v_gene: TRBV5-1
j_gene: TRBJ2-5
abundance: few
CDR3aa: CASSLQGRETQYF
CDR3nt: TGCGCCAGCAGCTTACAGGGAAGGGAGACCCAGTACTTC

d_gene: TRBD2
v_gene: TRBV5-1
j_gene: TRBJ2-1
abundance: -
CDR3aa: CASSLGLAGAFYNEQFF
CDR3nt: TGCGCCAGCAGCTTGGGACTAGCGGGGGCCTTCTACAATGAGCAGTTCTTC

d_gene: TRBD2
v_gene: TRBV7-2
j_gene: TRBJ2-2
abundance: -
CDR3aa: CASSLKRGGRGGELFF
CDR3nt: TGTGCCAGCAGCTTAAAGCGGGGGGGCCGAGGCGGGGAGCTGTTTTTT

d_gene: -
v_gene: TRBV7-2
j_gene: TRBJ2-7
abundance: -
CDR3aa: CASSLASQLAYEQYF
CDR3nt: TGTGCCAGCAGCTTAGCGTCCCAGCTCGCCTACGAGCAGTACTTC

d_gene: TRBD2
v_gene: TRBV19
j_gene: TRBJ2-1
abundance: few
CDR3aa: CASSLAGGLNEQFF
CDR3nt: TGTGCCAGTAGCCTAGCGGGGGGGCTAAATGAGCAGTTCTTC

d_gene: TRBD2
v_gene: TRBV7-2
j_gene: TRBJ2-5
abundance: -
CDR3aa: CASSAHPGLAGGETQYF
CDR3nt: TGTGCCAGCAGCGCGCACCCGGGACTAGCGGGGGGAGAGACCCAGTACTTC

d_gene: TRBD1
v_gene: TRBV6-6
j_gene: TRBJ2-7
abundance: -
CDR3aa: CASSYGTGGLEQYF
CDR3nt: TGTGCCAGCAGTTACGGGACAGGGGGACTCGAGCAGTACTTC

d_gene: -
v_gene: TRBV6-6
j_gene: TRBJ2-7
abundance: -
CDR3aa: CASTGTSHEQYF
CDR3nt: TGTGCCAGCACCGGGACAAGCCACGAGCAGTACTTC

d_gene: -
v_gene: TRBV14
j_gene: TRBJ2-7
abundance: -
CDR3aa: CASSQSPGGNQYF
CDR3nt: TGTGCCAGCAGCCAATCCCCGGGGGGCAACCAGTACTTC

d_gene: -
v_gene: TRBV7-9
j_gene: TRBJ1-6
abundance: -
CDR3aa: CASSFDPGGSPLHF
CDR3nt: TGTGCCAGCAGCTTCGATCCCGGTGGTTCACCCCTCCACTTT

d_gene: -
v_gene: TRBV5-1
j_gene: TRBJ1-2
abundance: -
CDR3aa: CASSTRPQTRDLGYTF
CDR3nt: TGCGCCAGCAGCACCCGGCCACAGACCCGAGATCTCGGCTACACCTTC

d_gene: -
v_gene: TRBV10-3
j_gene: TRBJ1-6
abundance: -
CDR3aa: CAISDPRRPYNSPLHF
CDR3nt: TGTGCCATCAGTGACCCAAGGCGGCCCTATAATTCACCCCTCCACTTT

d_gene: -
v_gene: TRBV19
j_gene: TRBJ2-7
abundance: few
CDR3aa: CASRGTWSSYEQYF
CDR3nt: TGTGCCAGTAGGGGGACGTGGAGCTCCTACGAGCAGTACTTC

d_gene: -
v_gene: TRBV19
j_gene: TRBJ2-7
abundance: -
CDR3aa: CASSRRTIYEQYF
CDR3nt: TGTGCCAGTAGTAGGCGGACTATCTACGAGCAGTACTTC

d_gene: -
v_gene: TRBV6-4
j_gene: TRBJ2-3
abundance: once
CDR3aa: CASSAVSTDTQYF
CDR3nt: TGTGCCAGCAGTGCGGTCAGCACAGATACGCAGTATTTT

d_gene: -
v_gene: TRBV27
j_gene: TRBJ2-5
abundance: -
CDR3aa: CASSAHTGRETQYF
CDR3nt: TGTGCCAGCAGTGCTCATACAGGGAGGGAGACCCAGTACTTC

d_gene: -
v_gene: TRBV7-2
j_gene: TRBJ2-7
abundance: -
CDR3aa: CASSLANRVGNEQYF
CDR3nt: TGTGCCAGCAGCTTAGCGAACAGGGTTGGTAACGAGCAGTACTTC

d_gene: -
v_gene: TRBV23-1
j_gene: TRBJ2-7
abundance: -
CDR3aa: CASSQSGSSYEQYF
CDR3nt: TGCGCCAGCAGTCAATCTGGGTCCTCCTACGAGCAGTACTTC

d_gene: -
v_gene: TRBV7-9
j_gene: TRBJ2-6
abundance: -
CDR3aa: CASSSTTVLGSGANVLTF
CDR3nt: TGTGCCAGCAGCTCTACGACAGTCCTCGGGTCTGGGGCCAACGTCCTGACTTTC